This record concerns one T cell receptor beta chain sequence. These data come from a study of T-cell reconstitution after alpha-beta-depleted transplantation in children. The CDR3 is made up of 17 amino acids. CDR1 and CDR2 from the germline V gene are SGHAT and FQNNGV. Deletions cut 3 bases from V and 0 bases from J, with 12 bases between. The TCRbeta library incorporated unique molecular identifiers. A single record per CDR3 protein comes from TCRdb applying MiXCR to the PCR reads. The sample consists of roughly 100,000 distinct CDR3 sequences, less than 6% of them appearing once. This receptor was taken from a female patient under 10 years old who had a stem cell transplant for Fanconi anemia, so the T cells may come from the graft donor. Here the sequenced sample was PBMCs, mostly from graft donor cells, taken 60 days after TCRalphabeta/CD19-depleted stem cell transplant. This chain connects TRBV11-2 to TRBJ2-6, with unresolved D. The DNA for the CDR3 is TGTGCCAGCAGCTTTGGCCTCATTAGCTCTGGGGCCAACGTCCTGACTTTC. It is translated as CASSFGLISSGANVLTF.